One and the same sample provided the 2 T cell receptor beta chains below, sequenced in a study of T-cell reconstitution after alpha-beta-depleted transplantation in children. Their target antigens are unknown. General study results and limits: About two months after transplant, alpha-beta T cells reportedly came from several hundred expanded graft clones.

The TCRbeta library was prepared with unique molecular identifiers. TCRdb ran MiXCR on the PCR reads and lists one entry per CDR3 protein. Here the sample spans around 30,000 distinct CDR3 sequences, around 6% being singletons. The source was peripheral blood, collected 60 days after TCRalphabeta/CD19-depleted stem cell transplant. The receptors were gathered from a child younger than two who had a stem cell transplant for acute myeloid leukemia, so the T cells may come from the graft donor.

This clonotype was counted at least ten times. The chain is built from TRBV6-6 and TRBJ2-3; no firm D call. The V and J ends lost 8 bases and 1 base respectively, with 1 base between them. CDR1 and CDR2 (germline): MNHNY, SVGAGI (reference sequence). The CDR3 runs 10 residues. CDR3 in amino acids: CASRTDTQYF. CDR3 in DNA: TGTGCCAGCCGCACAGATACGCAGTATTTT.

This clonotype showed up many times. The chain has TRBV4-2 and TRBJ2-2; perhaps TRBD2 as D (6 bases). The germline V gene encodes CDR1 LGHNA and CDR2 YNFKEQ. The V and J ends lost 6 bases and 6 bases respectively, with 17 bases between them. This CDR3 has 15 residues. The CDR3 is CASRPRGREPGELFF. DNA of the CDR3: TGTGCCAGCAGGCCGCGGGGCAGGGAACCCGGGGAGCTGTTTTTT.